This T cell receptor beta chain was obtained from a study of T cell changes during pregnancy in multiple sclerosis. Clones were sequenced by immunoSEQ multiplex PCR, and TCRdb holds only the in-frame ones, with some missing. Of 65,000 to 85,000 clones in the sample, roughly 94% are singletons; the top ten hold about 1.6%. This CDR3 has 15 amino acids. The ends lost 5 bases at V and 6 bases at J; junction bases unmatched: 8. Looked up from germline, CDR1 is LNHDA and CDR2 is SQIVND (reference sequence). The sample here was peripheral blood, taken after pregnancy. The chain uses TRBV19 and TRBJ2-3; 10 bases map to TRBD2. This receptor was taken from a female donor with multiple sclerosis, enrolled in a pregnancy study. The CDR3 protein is CASSASGRGSDTQYF. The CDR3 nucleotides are TGTGCCAGTAGTGCCAGCGGGAGGGGCTCCGATACGCAGTATTTT.